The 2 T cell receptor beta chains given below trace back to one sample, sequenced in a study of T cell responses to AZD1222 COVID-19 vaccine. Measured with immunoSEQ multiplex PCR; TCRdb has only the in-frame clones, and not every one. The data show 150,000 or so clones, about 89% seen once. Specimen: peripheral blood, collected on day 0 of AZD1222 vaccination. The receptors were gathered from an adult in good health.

The CDR3 nucleotides are TGTGCCAGTAGTATTTTACAGGAAGGAGTTTTCTATGGCTACACCTTC. This translates into CASSILQEGVFYGYTF. The chain recombines TRBV19 with TRBJ1-2; D might be TRBD1 (5 bases). Trimming shortened V by 3 bases and J by 4 bases, and 18 bases separated the two germline ends. The CDR3 is 16 residues long. The germline V gene has CDR1 LNHDA and CDR2 SQIVND (reference sequence).

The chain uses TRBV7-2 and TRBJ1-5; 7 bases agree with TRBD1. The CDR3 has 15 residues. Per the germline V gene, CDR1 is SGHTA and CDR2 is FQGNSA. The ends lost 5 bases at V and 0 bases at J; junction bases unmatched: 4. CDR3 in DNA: TGTGCCAGCAGCCTAGGACAGGTTAGCAATCAGCCCCAGCATTTT. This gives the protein CASSLGQVSNQPQHF. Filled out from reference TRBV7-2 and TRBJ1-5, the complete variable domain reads GAGVSQSPSNKVTEKGKDVELRCDPISGHTALYWYRQSLGQGLEFLIYFQGNSAPDKSGLPSDRFSAERTGGSVSTLTIQRTQQEDSAVYLCASSLGQVSNQPQHFGDGTRLSIL.